This T cell receptor (beta chain) was observed in a study of CXCR3-negative and CXCR3-positive naive CD8 T cells. It was by 5' RACE with UMI labels that the TRB cDNA libraries were prepared. TCRdb reprocessed the 5' RACE reads and stores each CDR3 protein as one record, lacking DNA. This listing includes about 120,000 distinct CDR3 sequences. Notes on the study in general: A higher hydrophobicity marked the TRB CDR3s of CXCR3-positive naive cells versus CXCR3-negative naive cells.

For this clonotype: Its antigen is still unknown.

From germline, CDR1 is MGHDK and CDR2 SYGVNS. The CDR3 sequence is 14 residues long. Sequenced sample: naive CXCR3+ CD8+ T cells from blood. The subset: CD45RO-CCR7+CD27+CD95- naive CD8+ T cells expressing CXCR3 (TNR3+). The clonotype comes from a human donor in good health. Some clones in this sample may be carry-over from other donors' samples. This sequence joins TRBV25-1 and TRBJ1-2; TCRdb reports TRBD1, a call that lacks DNA to check it against. This CDR3 is CASSGGGTLYGYTF.